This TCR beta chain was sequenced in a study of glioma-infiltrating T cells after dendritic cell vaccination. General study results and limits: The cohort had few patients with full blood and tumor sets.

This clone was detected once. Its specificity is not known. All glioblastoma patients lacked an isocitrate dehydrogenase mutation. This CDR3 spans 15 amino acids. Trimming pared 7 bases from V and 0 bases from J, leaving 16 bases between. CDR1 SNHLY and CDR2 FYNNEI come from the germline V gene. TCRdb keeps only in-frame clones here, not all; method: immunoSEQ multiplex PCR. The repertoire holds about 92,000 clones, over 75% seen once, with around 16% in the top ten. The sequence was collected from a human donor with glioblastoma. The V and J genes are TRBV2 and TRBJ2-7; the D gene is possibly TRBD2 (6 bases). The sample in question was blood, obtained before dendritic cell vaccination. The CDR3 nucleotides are TGTGCCAGCACCACACCAGCGGGTCTCTCCTACGAGCAGTACTTC. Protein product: CASTTPAGLSYEQYF.